This record covers a single TCR beta chain. The antigen it recognizes is unknown. Per-nucleotide qualities are absent, and no much larger clonotype sits a single base away. The sample's treatment or condition label, in plain terms: live attenuated yellow fever vaccine strain. Two biological replicates of bulk PBMCs were collected at each blood-draw timepoint. PBMCs were isolated from peripheral blood using a standard Ficoll-Paque protocol. TriZol was used to extract RNA from bulk PBMCs, CD4 and CD8 fractions, and dextramer-positive and dextramer-negative fractions. TCR cDNA was made using 5'RACE template switching, a step that added a universal primer site and unique molecular identifiers. Priming of cDNA synthesis was performed from both the TCR alpha and TCR beta constant segments. Library amplification used two PCR steps, and the second PCR step added sample barcodes and sequencing adapters. Sequencing of the libraries was done on either Illumina HiSeq 2500 (2x100 bp) or NovaSeq (2x150 bp). In the source study's methods: Reads were demultiplexed and collapsed into UMI consensus sequences with MIGEC, and V(D)J alignment was performed with MiXCR. Using edgeR on replicate PBMC samples, clonotypes were called vaccine-responding if FDR was below 0.01 and the log2 fold change was above 5 up to day 15. Each bulk clonotype was labeled CD4 or CD8 based on which sequenced repertoire, CD4 or CD8, contained the clonotype at higher abundance. TCRdb itself trimmed the public reads at Q25 with fastp, ran MiXCR and retained productive beta chains. Merged by CDR3 protein, the rows form single entries marked with the most common genes and DNA. What appears here as the V and J calls and clone size reflects TCRdb's work, not the paper's. Within this sample are about 580,000 distinct CDR3 sequences, with roughly 17% of them counted one time only. Together, the top ten hold roughly 17% of the sample.

The data belong to a study of T cells after yellow fever vaccination (dated by TCRdb to between 2018 and 2021). Background on the whole study: The SMART-Seq v4 Ultra Low Input RNA kit was used to prepare libraries from fractions with low cell numbers. Bulk TCR alpha and beta repertoires were sequenced longitudinally to track T-cell clones before and after primary and booster YFV17D yellow fever vaccination. Two healthy male donors made up the cohort, one aged 18 to 29 years and the other aged 30 to 40 years. Blood was drawn at multiple timepoints before and after primary and secondary immunization, with bulk PBMC replicates and cell subsets isolated.

Measured from the cysteine to the phenylalanine, the CDR3 is 17 residues long. The CDR3 DNA has 51 bases and is translated from base 1. The germline V gene specifies KGHSH as CDR1 and LQKENI as CDR2. The V end loses 0 bases and the J end loses 5 bases, and a stretch of 19 bases separates them. General study outcomes and caveats: A small share of clonotypes occurred in both CD4 and CD8 compartments, likely arising from convergent recombination. After the booster, most clones that had expanded after primary vaccination were detected again (around 96% of CD4 and around nine tenths of CD8), suggesting broad maintenance of memory. The study included only a couple of donors, which limits how far the findings can be generalized. The secondary T-cell response was weaker than the primary response but faster, peaking on day 5 instead of day 15. Computational filtering was needed because FACS-sorted repertoires could contain abundant contaminating clonotypes from the bulk population.

This TCR was recovered from a young man who received the YFV17D yellow fever vaccine. This material consisted of PBMCs, taken 5 to 6 days after the first yellow fever vaccination. The receptor chain draws on TRBV18 and TRBJ1-1, with the identity of the D gene unclear. The CDR3 region has the sequence CASSPPGYLAGRTEAFF. DNA sequence: TGTGCCAGCTCACCACCGGGTTATTTAGCCGGGAGGACTGAAGCTTTCTTT.